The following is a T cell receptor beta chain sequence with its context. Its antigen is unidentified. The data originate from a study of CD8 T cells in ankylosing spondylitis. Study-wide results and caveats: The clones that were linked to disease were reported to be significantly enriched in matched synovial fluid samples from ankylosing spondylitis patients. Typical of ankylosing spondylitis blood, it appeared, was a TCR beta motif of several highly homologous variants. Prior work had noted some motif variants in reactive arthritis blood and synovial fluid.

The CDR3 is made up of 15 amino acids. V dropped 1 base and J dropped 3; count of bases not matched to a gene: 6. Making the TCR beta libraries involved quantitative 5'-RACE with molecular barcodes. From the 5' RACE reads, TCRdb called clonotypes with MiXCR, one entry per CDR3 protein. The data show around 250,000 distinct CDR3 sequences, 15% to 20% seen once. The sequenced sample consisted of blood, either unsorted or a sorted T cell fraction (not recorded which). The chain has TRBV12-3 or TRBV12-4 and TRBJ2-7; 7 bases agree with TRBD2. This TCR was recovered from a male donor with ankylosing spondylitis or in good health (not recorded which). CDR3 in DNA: TGTGCCAGCAGTTTAGTGGCGGGAGAGGGCTACGAGCAGTACTTC. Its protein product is CASSLVAGEGYEQYF.